This T cell receptor beta chain is from a study of beta chain features in type 1 diabetes. Notes on the study in general: Type 1 diabetes patients had VDJ junctions that carried fewer insertions and more deletions. A possible short-template PCR bias applies equally to patients and controls.

This clone has just a few counts. Antigen specificity is unknown. It was via CD45RO/CCR7/CD25/CD127/CD95/CD27 that CD4+ naive, central memory, regulatory and stem cell-like memory cells were sorted. Sorted populations were all over 98% pure. The authors reverse transcribed all of the isolated RNA, so sequencing captured expressed TCRB transcripts. The data were produced by immunoSEQ multiplex PCR, yet TCRdb's version contains in-frame clones alone and is incomplete. The sample has fewer than 350,000 clones, roughly a fifth seen once; the top ten hold 0.044%. Germline loops: CDR1 LNHDA, CDR2 SQIVND (reference sequence). With 7 bases removed from V and 2 bases from J, the gap between germline ends came to 8 bases. This CDR3 is 12 amino acids long.

V is TRBV19 and J is TRBJ1-2; a weak D match, TRBD1 (6 bases). The sequenced sample was naive CD4+ T cells from blood. This clonotype was obtained from a woman younger than 35 in good health. This CDR3 is CASITGNYGYTF. The CDR3 bases are TGTGCCAGTATTACAGGGAACTATGGCTACACCTTC.